This TCR beta chain appears in the sequencing data of a study of response to subunit inactivated influenza vaccine. This clonotype occurred a few times. In TCRdb, the RT-PCR reads were re-called with MiXCR into one record per CDR3 protein. The sample records just under 250,000 distinct CDR3 sequences, 12% being singletons. Trimming removed 3 bases from V and 2 bases from J, with 10 bases in between. CDR3 length: 14 amino acids. Germline lookup yields CDR1 LNHDA and CDR2 SQIVND (reference sequence). The gene calls are TRBV19 and TRBJ1-1; possibly TRBD1 for D (5 bases). This TCR was sampled from a man aged 50-60 years who received an inactivated influenza vaccine. The sample was non-naive T cells sorted from PBMCs, taken 14 to 15 days before vaccination. CDR3 in DNA: TGTGCCAGTAGTATGAGGACACTAAACACTGAAGCTTTCTTT. Its translation is CASSMRTLNTEAFF.